Included here is one TCR beta chain sequence, with context. The germline CDR1 and CDR2 sequences are SGHDN and FVKESK. V gave up 6 bases and J gave up 2 bases; unmatched junction bases: 10. The CDR3 length is 15 residues. Following extraction, RNA underwent reverse transcription to cDNA, which served as the sequencing template. Generated by immunoSEQ multiplex PCR, the TCRdb table keeps only in-frame clones and is missing some. The table records 200,000 to 250,000 clones, 35% to 40% of them present only once. This sample stems from a study of CD8+ T cells in alopecia areata. Treatment noted: oral pan-JAK inhibitor, 5-10 mg twice daily.

The sample here was CD4+ T cells sorted from blood, taken between weeks 30 and 35, from a patient treated with tofacitinib. The rearrangement uses TRBV14 and TRBJ2-7; 7 bases fit TRBD1. This receptor was obtained from a human donor with alopecia areata. The CDR3 loop reads CASRYLRDRAYEQYF. CDR3 DNA sequence: TGTGCCAGCAGGTACCTTCGGGACAGAGCCTACGAGCAGTACTTC.